The count of the clone carrying this T cell receptor (beta chain) is one. This specimen comes from a study of blood T cell repertoires in COVID-19. On the study more broadly: Spain, Italy and the United States supplied samples that represented acute and convalescent COVID-19. Sources were T cells, B-cell-depleted T cells, or PBMCs; the material itself was cDNA or gDNA.

Trimming stripped 0 bases from V and 2 bases from J, with 6 bases between. CDR1 SGHDT and CDR2 YYEEEE come from the germline V gene. This CDR3 has 14 residues. As processed by the authors: Reference gene primer amplification yielded estimated nucleated cell counts. The table came from immunoSEQ multiplex PCR; TCRdb's copy has only in-frame clones and leaves some out. The D gene and trimming were derived from the DNA, and the V and J assignments and clone size from that table. This sample yields approximately 250,000 clones, of which less than 90% are seen a single time; 1.5% belongs to the top ten. The rearrangement uses TRBV5-6 and TRBJ1-3; D gene unclear. The TCR was taken from a woman between 35 and 50 years old who had recovered from COVID-19. The specimen was peripheral blood. In nucleotides, the CDR3 is TGTGCCAGCAGCTTGGAGACAACTGGAAACACCATATATTTT. It codes for CASSLETTGNTIYF.